A single sample is the source of the 19 T cell receptor beta chains below, sequenced in a study of cytomegalovirus exposure and HLA in healthy donors. In the PCR, 60 Vbeta and 13 Jbeta primers were used. Sequencing was performed with immunoSEQ multiplex PCR; in TCRdb, only in-frame clones are kept and a portion is missing. The sample lists about 100,000 clones, 70% to 80% occurring once. Sequenced material: PBMCs. The receptor set was obtained from a young man in good health and CMV-seronegative.

This clone has a single count. The J gene is TRBJ2-3, the V gene TRBV7-6; D is uncertain. This CDR3 is 13 amino acids long. The ends were cut back, 5 bases at V and 0 bases at J, with 6 bases in the middle. The germline gives CDR1 SGHVS, CDR2 FNYEAQ. CDR3 sequence: CASSSTSTDTQYF. The CDR3 nucleotides read TGTGCCAGCAGCAGCACTAGCACAGATACGCAGTATTTT.

The chain joins TRBV7-8 to TRBJ2-1, with TRBD2 matching over 9 bases. The CDR3 loop spans 20 amino acids. The germline CDR1 and CDR2 sequences are SGHVS and FQNEAQ. After removal of 5 bases from V and 0 bases from J, the junction contained 17 bases not matched to a gene. This chain's CDR3 is CASSPPLGLAGFSSYNEQFF. CDR3 nucleotides: TGTGCCAGCAGCCCCCCATTGGGCCTAGCGGGGTTTAGCTCCTACAATGAGCAGTTCTTC.

The V and J genes are TRBV5-4 and TRBJ1-1; D gene ambiguous. Germline lookup yields CDR1 SGHNT and CDR2 YYREEE (reference sequence). Deletions cut 1 base from V and 3 bases from J, with 7 bases between. The CDR3 is 13 amino acids. The CDR3 nucleotides read TGTGCCAGCAGCTTGCGGGTGGACACTGAAGCTTTCTTT. Translated: CASSLRVDTEAFF.

CDR3 residues: CASSIRGRVTEAFF. CDR3 nucleotides: TGTGCCAGCAGCATCAGGGGGCGGGTCACTGAAGCTTTCTTT. V is TRBV5-4 and J is TRBJ1-1; 8 nucleotides match TRBD1. The germline CDR1 and CDR2 sequences are SGHNT and YYREEE (reference sequence). The trim removed 4 bases at V and 4 bases at J, leaving 6 bases unmatched. The CDR3 extends over 14 amino acids.

This clone was counted a few times. The genes are TRBV2 and TRBJ1-6; D is perhaps TRBD1 (6 bases). V was cut by 8 bases and J by 6 bases, with 17 bases left in between. The CDR3 has 15 amino acids. The germline V gene encodes CDR1 SNHLY and CDR2 FYNNEI. The DNA for the CDR3 is TGTGCCAGCGGTCCCAACAGGGTTAGTAATTCACCCCTCCACTTT. It codes for CASGPNRVSNSPLHF. Together with reference TRBV2 and TRBJ1-6, the CDR3 gives the full variable domain: EPEVTQTPSHQVTQMGQEVILRCVPISNHLYFYWYRQILGQKVEFLVSFYNNEISEKSEIFDDQFSVERPDGSNFTLKIRSTKLEDSAMYFCASGPNRVSNSPLHFGNGTRLTVT.

The chain joins TRBV9 to TRBJ1-1, with D perhaps TRBD1 (5 bases). The CDR3 sequence is 13 residues long. Looked up from germline, CDR1 is SGDLS and CDR2 is YYNGEE. V was shortened by 0 bases and J by 5 bases, with 8 bases between the two germline ends. CDR3 residues: CASSVEPGTEAFF. DNA for the CDR3: TGTGCCAGCAGCGTAGAGCCAGGGACTGAAGCTTTCTTT.

This clone has just a few counts. The V call is TRBV6-5, the J call TRBJ2-7, with 9 bases fitting TRBD2. The CDR3 runs to 14 residues. Germline V gene lookup returns CDR1 MNHEY and CDR2 SVGAGI. V was pared by 4 bases and J by 3 bases, with 4 bases of the junction left unmatched. CDR3 loop: CASSLAGADYEQYF. The CDR3 region has the DNA TGTGCCAGCAGTTTAGCGGGGGCCGACTACGAGCAGTACTTC.

The chain recombines TRBV5-1 with TRBJ2-1, with 8 bases matching TRBD1. This CDR3 is built from 15 residues. V trimming: 2 bases; J trimming: 4 bases; junction bases outside the gene matches: 5. Per germline, CDR1 SGHRS and CDR2 YFSETQ. CDR3 loop: CASSFMTGAYNEQFF. CDR3 DNA sequence: TGCGCCAGCAGCTTTATGACAGGGGCTTACAATGAGCAGTTCTTC.

The CDR3 loop reads CASSSDGRRSGNTIYF. For the CDR3, the DNA is TGTGCCAGCAGCTCAGATGGGCGTCGCTCTGGAAACACCATATATTTT. The chain has TRBV9 and TRBJ1-3; no clear D gene. The length of the CDR3 is 16 residues. Germline V lookup: CDR1 SGDLS, CDR2 YYNGEE. With 4 bases removed from V and 0 bases from J, the gap between germline ends came to 14 bases. The whole variable domain, remainder taken from reference TRBV9 and TRBJ1-3, is DSGVTQTPKHLITATGQRVTLRCSPRSGDLSVYWYQQSLDQGLQFLIQYYNGEERAKGNILERFSAQQFPDLHSELNLSSLELGDSALYFCASSSDGRRSGNTIYFGEGSWLTVV.

V gene TRBV5-1 combines with J gene TRBJ1-4; 7 nucleotides line up with TRBD1. The CDR3 is 15 amino acids. The V and J ends lost 4 bases and 3 bases, in that order; junction bases with no gene match: 6. Germline lookup yields CDR1 SGHRS and CDR2 YFSETQ. As DNA, the CDR3 is TGCGCCAGCAGCCCATCAGGGGGTCCTAATGAAAAACTGTTTTTT. Residues: CASSPSGGPNEKLFF.

The chain employs TRBV20-1 and TRBJ2-3; 9 bases are a match to TRBD2. CDR3 length equals 11 residues. Germline assignment: CDR1 DFQATT and CDR2 SNEGSKA (reference sequence). J lost 8 bases, V lost 6 bases, and 3 bases had no gene match. As DNA, the CDR3 is TGCAGTGCAGCGGGGGGCGGTACGCAGTATTTT. Its protein product is CSAAGGGTQYF.

This sequence joins TRBV5-1 and TRBJ2-2; 12 bases line up with TRBD1. There are 15 residues in the CDR3. The V segment lost 4 bases and the J segment 7 bases; nucleotides outside the gene matches: 5. The germline V gene encodes CDR1 SGHRS and CDR2 YFSETQ. CDR3 nucleotides: TGCGCCAGCAGCCCGGGACAGGGGGCTCACGGGGAGCTGTTTTTT. This codes for CASSPGQGAHGELFF.

The V and J genes are TRBV18 and TRBJ1-6; D uncertain. Trimming took off 1 base at V and 6 bases at J, with 16 bases between the two ends. Germline V lookup: CDR1 KGHSH, CDR2 LQKENI. CDR3 length equals 17 residues. CDR3 DNA: TGTGCCAGCTCACCACAATCTCTACTCTCGGGTAATTCACCCCTCCACTTT. It yields the protein CASSPQSLLSGNSPLHF.

The chain links TRBV9 to TRBJ2-1; 10 bases match TRBD2. CDR1 is SGDLS, CDR2 YYNGEE, per germline. With V trimmed by 3 bases and J by 5 bases, 8 bases remained unmatched. The CDR3 contains 16 residues. The CDR3 bases are TGTGCCAGCAGCGCCCCTCTAGCGGGGGCCAACAATGAGCAGTTCTTC. Amino acids: CASSAPLAGANNEQFF. Variable domain in full (rest from reference TRBV9 and TRBJ2-1): DSGVTQTPKHLITATGQRVTLRCSPRSGDLSVYWYQQSLDQGLQFLIQYYNGEERAKGNILERFSAQQFPDLHSELNLSSLELGDSALYFCASSAPLAGANNEQFFGPGTRLTVL.

This clone turned up a few times. The genes are TRBV4-3 and TRBJ1-1; D is uncertain. Trimming shortened V by 1 base and J by 0 bases, and 9 bases separated the two germline ends. The V gene's germline CDR1 is LGHNA and CDR2 YSLEER. This CDR3 region has 15 residues. The CDR3 coding sequence is TGCGCCAGCAGCCAAGGGGTAGCATTGAACACTGAAGCTTTCTTT. The encoded protein is CASSQGVALNTEAFF.

CDR3 nucleotide sequence: TGCGCCAGTCAGGGTTCGGCTAGCAATCAGCCCCAGCATTTT. The encoded protein is CASQGSASNQPQHF. The gene calls are TRBV10-2 and TRBJ1-5, with a tentative D call TRBD1 (5 bases). Trimming pared 9 bases from V and 0 bases from J, leaving 12 bases between. CDR1 and CDR2 from the germline V gene are WSHSY and SAAADI. This CDR3 contains 14 residues.

CDR3 sequence reads: CASGMDSSITEAFF. The CDR3 nucleotides are TGTGCCAGCGGGATGGACAGCTCTATCACTGAAGCTTTCTTT. The chain has TRBV19 and TRBJ1-1; the D gene is possibly TRBD1 (6 bases). The CDR3 extends over 14 amino acids. With 9 bases removed from V and 4 bases from J, the gap between germline ends came to 18 bases. The germline V gene has CDR1 LNHDA and CDR2 SQIVND (reference sequence). The full variable domain, completed using reference TRBV19 and TRBJ1-1, is DGGITQSPKYLFRKEGQNVTLSCEQNLNHDAMYWYRQDPGQGLRLIYYSQIVNDFQKGDIAEGYSVSREKKESFPLTVTSAQKNPTAFYLCASGMDSSITEAFFGQGTRLTVV.

Points on this clone: The junction departs from germline at one end; a sequencing error may be responsible. This chain links TRBV7-7 with TRBJ1-1; D may be TRBD1 (5 bases). The length of the CDR3 is 14 residues. Per germline, CDR1 SSHAT and CDR2 FNYEAQ (reference sequence). CDR3: CASSVIFDQGPDFF. For the CDR3, the DNA is TGTGCTAGCAGCGTAATTTTTGACCAGGGTCCGGATTTCTTT.

The CDR3 DNA follows: TGTGCCAGCAGCTTAGGCGGACAAAAAAATCAGCCCCAGCATTTT. This gives the protein CASSLGGQKNQPQHF. The chain has TRBV7-8 and TRBJ1-5; weak D call: TRBD1 (5 bases). V was trimmed by 1 base and J by 4 bases, leaving 11 bases between them. Looked up from germline, CDR1 is SGHVS and CDR2 is FQNEAQ. The CDR3 extends over 15 amino acids.